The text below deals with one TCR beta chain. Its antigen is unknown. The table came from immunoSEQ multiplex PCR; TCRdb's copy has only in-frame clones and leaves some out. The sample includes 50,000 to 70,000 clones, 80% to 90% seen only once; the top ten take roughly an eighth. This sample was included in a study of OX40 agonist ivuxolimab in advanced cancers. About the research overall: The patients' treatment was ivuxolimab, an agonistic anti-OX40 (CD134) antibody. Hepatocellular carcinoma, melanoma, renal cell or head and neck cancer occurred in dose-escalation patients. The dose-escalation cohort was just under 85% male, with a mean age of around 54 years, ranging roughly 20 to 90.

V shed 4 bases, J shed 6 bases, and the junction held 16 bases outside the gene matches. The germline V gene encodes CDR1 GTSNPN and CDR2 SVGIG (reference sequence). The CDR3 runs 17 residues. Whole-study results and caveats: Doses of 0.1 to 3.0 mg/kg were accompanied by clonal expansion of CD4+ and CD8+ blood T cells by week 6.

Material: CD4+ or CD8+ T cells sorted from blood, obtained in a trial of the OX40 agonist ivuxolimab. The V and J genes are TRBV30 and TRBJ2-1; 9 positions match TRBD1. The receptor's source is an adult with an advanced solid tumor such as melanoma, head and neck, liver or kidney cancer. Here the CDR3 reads CAWTSRPGQGPPNEQFF. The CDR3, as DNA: TGTGCCTGGACTAGCAGACCGGGACAGGGACCACCCAATGAGCAGTTCTTC.